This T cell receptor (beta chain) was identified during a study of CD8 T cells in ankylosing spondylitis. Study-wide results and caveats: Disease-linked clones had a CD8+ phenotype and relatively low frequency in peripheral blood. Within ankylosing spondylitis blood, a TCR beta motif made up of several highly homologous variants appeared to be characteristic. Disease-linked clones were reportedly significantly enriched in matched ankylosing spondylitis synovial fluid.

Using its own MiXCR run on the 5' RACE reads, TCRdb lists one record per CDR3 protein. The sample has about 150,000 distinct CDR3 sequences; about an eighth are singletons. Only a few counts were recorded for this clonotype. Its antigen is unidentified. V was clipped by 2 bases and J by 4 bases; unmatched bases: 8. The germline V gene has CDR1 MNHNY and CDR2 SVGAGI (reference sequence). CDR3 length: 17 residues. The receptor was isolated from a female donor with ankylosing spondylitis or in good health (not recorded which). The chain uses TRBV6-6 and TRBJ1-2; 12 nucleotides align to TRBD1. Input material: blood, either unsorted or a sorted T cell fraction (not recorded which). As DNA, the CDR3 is TGTGCCAGCAGTTACCTCCCCGGGACAGGGGGCAGCTATGGCTACACCTTC. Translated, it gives CASSYLPGTGGSYGYTF.